These 8 T cell receptor beta chains were all obtained from the same sample, sequenced in a study of CD8 T cells in ankylosing spondylitis. TCRdb re-called the 5' RACE reads through MiXCR, storing one row per CDR3 protein. The repertoire holds fewer than 250,000 distinct CDR3 sequences, with around 32% as singletons. The sequenced material came from blood, either unsorted or a sorted T cell fraction (not recorded which). The receptors were sampled from a male donor with ankylosing spondylitis or in good health (not recorded which).

The chain couples TRBV24-1 to TRBJ2-7, with a possible D match to TRBD1 (5 bases). CDR3 length equals 13 residues. V lost 3 bases, J lost 5 bases, and 10 bases lay in between. Germline V CDR1 and CDR2: KGHDR, SFDVKD. CDR3 in amino acids: CATSDGAIHEQYF. The CDR3, as DNA: TGTGCCACCAGTGATGGGGCAATCCACGAGCAGTACTTC.

This clonotype has more than one count but fewer than ten. The V and J genes are TRBV6-6 and TRBJ1-1, with no clear D. The CDR3 is made up of 12 amino acids. V was trimmed by 2 bases and J by 8 bases, leaving 9 bases between them. Germline assignment: CDR1 MNHNY and CDR2 SVGAGI (reference sequence). CDR3 in DNA: TGTGCCAGCAGTTACGTAGGCAGGGAAGCTTTCTTT. Protein sequence: CASSYVGREAFF.

A note on this clonotype: The germline gene is not matched at one end of the junction; a read error may be the cause. The chain combines TRBV10-3 with TRBJ2-5; the match to TRBD2 covers 9 bases. Germline V gene sequence: CDR1 ENHRY, CDR2 SYGVKD. The CDR3 consists of 17 residues. CDR3 nucleotide sequence: TGTGCCATCAGTTCGAGTCGGCTAGCGGGGTACCAAGAGACCCACTACTTC. Encoded protein: CAISSSRLAGYQETHYF.

The chain combines TRBV29-1 with TRBJ2-1; 8 nucleotides match TRBD2. The CDR3 has 15 residues. Germline trimming cut 6 bases from V and 7 bases from J; bases unmatched to any gene: 14. Per the germline V gene, CDR1 is SQVTM and CDR2 is ANQGSEA. CDR3 in amino acids: CSVRGFGGGLNEQFF. DNA of the CDR3: TGCAGCGTGAGGGGGTTCGGCGGGGGGTTGAATGAGCAGTTCTTC.

The sample holds a few counts of this clonotype. The V gene is TRBV5-1, the J gene TRBJ2-7, with D perhaps TRBD1 (5 bases). The ends were cut back, 4 bases at V and 2 bases at J, with 13 bases in the middle. This CDR3 region has 14 residues. Germline V gene data show CDR1 as SGHRS and CDR2 as YFSETQ. The CDR3 loop reads CASSPQGMTYEQYF. In DNA, the CDR3 is TGCGCCAGCAGCCCCCAGGGTATGACCTACGAGCAGTACTTC. Full variable domain (rest looked up from reference TRBV5-1 and TRBJ2-7): KAGVTQTPRYLIKTRGQQVTLSCSPISGHRSVSWYQQTPGQGLQFLFEYFSETQRNKGNFPGRFSGRQFSNSRSEMNVSTLELGDSALYLCASSPQGMTYEQYFGPGTRLTVT.

The genes are TRBV12-3 or TRBV12-4 and TRBJ2-3; D call uncertain. The CDR3 is 15 residues long. The V end was cut by 1 base, the J end by 3 bases, with 11 bases between. The DNA for the CDR3 is TGTGCCAGCAGTTTAGGAATTACTGAAACAGATACGCAGTATTTT. Translating it yields CASSLGITETDTQYF.

This clonotype has a single count. The rearrangement joins TRBV29-1 to TRBJ2-1, with D possibly being TRBD2 (5 bases). V shed 6 bases and J shed 2 bases, with 14 bases lying between them. CDR3 size: 14 residues. Per the germline V gene, CDR1 is SQVTM and CDR2 is ANQGSEA. In DNA, the CDR3 is TGCAGCGTGGGTTTTCGGGGTCCCTACAATGAGCAGTTCTTC. This codes for CSVGFRGPYNEQFF.

V and J are TRBV15 and TRBJ2-2; D may match TRBD1 or TRBD2 (5 bases each). Germline CDR1 and CDR2: LNHNV and YYDKDF (reference sequence). V lost 9 bases and J 5 bases, leaving 13 bases between the germline ends. This CDR3 is built from 13 residues. CDR3: CATVGPPTGELFF. The CDR3 DNA sequence: TGTGCCACGGTGGGACCCCCGACCGGGGAGCTGTTTTTT.